This TCR beta chain comes out of a study of long-term antiretroviral therapy in people with HIV. The assay used was immunoSEQ (version v3.0), run at survey level. TCRdb's copy holds only in-frame clones and misses some; the assay was immunoSEQ multiplex PCR. Of around 16,000 clones detected, about 80% appear once; the ten largest clones hold roughly 15%. For each donor, at least one pre-ART and at least two post-ART PBMC samples were available. The CDR3 is 13 residues long. Germline loops: CDR1 MNHNY, CDR2 SVGAGI (reference sequence). With 6 bases removed from V and 6 bases from J, the gap between germline ends came to 14 bases.

The sequence was obtained from a woman aged 45-65 years with HIV. Sequenced material: unsorted PBMCs, taken 1.5 years before starting antiretroviral therapy. The V call is TRBV6-6, the J call TRBJ1-2, with D possibly TRBD1 on 5 matching bases. The CDR3 loop reads CASRPREADGYTF. The CDR3 DNA is TGTGCCAGCAGGCCCAGGGAGGCGGATGGCTACACCTTC.